Listed below are T cell receptor beta chains from one sample, sequenced in a study of shared clonotypes between healthy human individuals. Sequencing used immunoSEQ multiplex PCR; TCRdb keeps in-frame clones, though not all of them. The data contain 2 million to 3 million clones, about 92% of them singletons. Sequencing was performed on naive CD4+ T cells sorted from blood. The source is a man aged 18 to 30 in good health. Both conserved end residues are part of each CDR3. A D gene is named only where the DNA matches it firmly. A row's size may be missing; if present it is once, few, many or a size class.

d_call j_call clone_size v_call cdr3_nt cdr3_aa
TRBD1 TRBJ1-1 once TRBV28 TGTGCCAGCAGCAGGGGAGGACCAGGGGGCAAGAACACTGAAGCTTTCTTT CASSRGGPGGKNTEAFF
- TRBJ1-2 - TRBV27 TGTGCCAGCAGCCTAAGGGGAAACAATGGCTACACCTTC CASSLRGNNGYTF
- TRBJ1-4 few TRBV28 TGTGCCAGCAGTTTCAATGAAAAACTGTTTTTT CASSFNEKLFF
- TRBJ2-2 once TRBV7-6 TGTGCCAGCAGCTCCGACAGATTCATAACCGGGGAGCTGTTTTTT CASSSDRFITGELFF
- TRBJ2-7 - TRBV6-5 TGTGCCAGCAGTTACGACACTCGAGAGCAGTACTTC CASSYDTREQYF
- TRBJ2-2 - TRBV18 TGTGCCAGCTCTTCCCAGTTGCAGGGACCCGGGGAGCTGTTTTTT CASSSQLQGPGELFF
TRBD1 TRBJ2-1 - TRBV14 TGTGCCAGCAGCCAAGGGGGACAGGGTAGGTATGAGCAGTTCTTC CASSQGGQGRYEQFF
TRBD1 TRBJ1-3 - TRBV6-1 TGTGCCAGCAGTGATTCGGACAGGATGGTCTTAAACACCATATATTTT CASSDSDRMVLNTIYF
- TRBJ1-1 - TRBV6-5 TGTGCCAGCAGGAACGGACAGAAAATGAACACTGAAGCTTTCTTT CASRNGQKMNTEAFF
- TRBJ1-3 - TRBV19 TGTGCCAGTAGTAGTTCTTACAGGGCCTCTGGAAACACCATATATTTT CASSSSYRASGNTIYF
- TRBJ2-3 - TRBV7-9 TGTGCCAGCAGCTTAAAGGGAGATGGCACAGATACGCAGTATTTT CASSLKGDGTDTQYF
- TRBJ2-6 - TRBV6-5 TGTGCCAGCAGTTTCTCGCGAGTTGGGGCCAACGTCCTGACTTTC CASSFSRVGANVLTF
- TRBJ2-3 - TRBV5-8 TGTGCCAGCAGCCCCCCGGGACAAGCAACAGATACGCAGTATTTT CASSPPGQATDTQYF
- TRBJ1-3 - TRBV20-1 TGCAGTGCGGTCTCTGGAAACACCATATATTTT CSAVSGNTIYF
- TRBJ2-3 - TRBV7-8 TGTGCCAGCAGCTTACCCAGACAGGGAGGACATAGCACAGATACGCAGTATTTT CASSLPRQGGHSTDTQYF
TRBD1 TRBJ2-4 - TRBV6-6 TGTGCCAGCAGTCACCGGGACAGCCTTAAAAACATTCAGTACTTC CASSHRDSLKNIQYF
TRBD2 TRBJ2-1 - TRBV19 TGTGCCAGTGAACTAGCGGGAGGGCCCCGTTCATACAATGAGCAGTTCTTC CASELAGGPRSYNEQFF
- TRBJ2-1 - TRBV10-3 TGTGCCATCAGTGAGTCGACCGGGGGGCCGGGTGAGCAGTTCTTC CAISESTGGPGEQFF
- TRBJ1-2 - TRBV7-9 TGTGCCAGCAGGGAAGGGGAATCCAACTATGGCTACACCTTC CASREGESNYGYTF
- TRBJ2-2 once TRBV18 TGTGCCAGCTCACCATTTGGCGAGGGATCGAACACCGGGGAGCTGTTTTTT CASSPFGEGSNTGELFF
TRBD1 TRBJ1-1 - TRBV18 TGTGCCAGCTCACCACGGGACAGTTCTGAAGCTTTCTTT CASSPRDSSEAFF
TRBD1 TRBJ1-3 - TRBV18 TGTGCCAGCTCACCATTGGGACAGGGTCTTTCGCACACCATATATTTT CASSPLGQGLSHTIYF
- TRBJ2-5 - TRBV7-9 TGTGCCAGCAGCCTAGGGGCAGGGGTCTTCCAAGAGACCCAGTACTTC CASSLGAGVFQETQYF
TRBD1 TRBJ2-6 - TRBV30 TGTGCCTGGGTACCGACAGGGTCTCTCTCTGGGGCCAACGTCCTGACTTTC CAWVPTGSLSGANVLTF
- TRBJ1-1 - TRBV29-1 TGCAGCGTTCGTACAGGGCCGAACACTGAAGCTTTCTTT CSVRTGPNTEAFF
- TRBJ1-2 - TRBV7-2 TGTGCCAGCAGCGCAAACAGGGTGTCGGGCTACACCTTC CASSANRVSGYTF
- TRBJ2-3 - TRBV4-1 TGCGCCAGCAGCCAAGATTCGTGGACGGACAGCACAGATACGCAGTATTTT CASSQDSWTDSTDTQYF
- TRBJ2-1 - TRBV19 TGTGCCAGTAGTACCCGGACCACCAGCTCCTACAATGAGCAGTTCTTC CASSTRTTSSYNEQFF
- TRBJ1-4 once TRBV27 TGTGCCAGCAGTTTGGCAGGGTCTAATGAAAAACTGTTTTTT CASSLAGSNEKLFF
- TRBJ2-3 - TRBV5-1 TGCGCCAGCAGCCTATCCCGGGAGTATACGCAGTATTTT CASSLSREYTQYF
- TRBJ1-5 - TRBV7-9 TGTGCCAGCGGACCAGGGGAAAATCGGCCCCAGCATTTT CASGPGENRPQHF
- TRBJ2-5 - TRBV11-1 TGTGCCAGCAGCTCGGACCCCCCGGAGACCCAGTACTTC CASSSDPPETQYF
- TRBJ2-1 - TRBV7-2 TGTGCCAGCAGCCCTAGAGACAATGAGCAGTTCTTC CASSPRDNEQFF
TRBD2 TRBJ2-1 once TRBV27 TGTGCCAGCAGTCTTGGACTAGCGGGGACTAATGAGCAGTTCTTC CASSLGLAGTNEQFF
TRBD2 TRBJ2-3 once TRBV7-9 TGTGCCAGCAGCCTTAGCGGGGGGGCCACAGATACGCAGTATTTT CASSLSGGATDTQYF
- TRBJ2-5 - TRBV5-4 TGTGCCAGCAGCTTGGATCCTCTGGGGGAGACCCAGTACTTC CASSLDPLGETQYF
- TRBJ2-5 - TRBV19 TGTGCCAGTAGTACGTCCCTTCGGATCCAAGAGACCCAGTACTTC CASSTSLRIQETQYF
- TRBJ1-1 few TRBV12-5 TGTGCTAGTGGTTCACAACGGAGGGCTGAAGCTTTCTTT CASGSQRRAEAFF
TRBD2 TRBJ2-7 - TRBV7-2 TGTGCCAGCAGCTCCAGCGGGAAACTCTCCTACGAGCAGTACTTC CASSSSGKLSYEQYF
TRBD1 TRBJ1-2 - TRBV6-5 TGTGCCAGCAGGACAGGGGGTGGAGGCTACACCTTC CASRTGGGGYTF
- TRBJ2-1 - TRBV12-2 TGTGCAAGTCGCTTAGGGAGCTCCTACAATGAGCAGTTCTTC CASRLGSSYNEQFF
- TRBJ1-3 - TRBV9 TGTGCCAGCAGCGCAGACCGTTCTGGAAACACCATATATTTT CASSADRSGNTIYF
- TRBJ2-7 - TRBV5-1 TGCGCCAGCAGCTTGGGCGGGACCCCGAGCGACGAGCAGTACTTC CASSLGGTPSDEQYF
- TRBJ2-3 - TRBV5-1 TGCGCCAGCAGCTTGGACAGGGCTTTTACAGATACGCAGTATTTT CASSLDRAFTDTQYF
- TRBJ2-2 once TRBV10-3 TGTGCCATCAGTGAGTCCACGACCCCGAACACCGGGGAGCTGTTTTTT CAISESTTPNTGELFF
TRBD1 TRBJ1-2 - TRBV5-5 TGTGCCAGCAGCCCTCTAGGACAGGGCACCTATGGCTACACCTTC CASSPLGQGTYGYTF
- TRBJ2-2 - TRBV14 TGTGCCAGCAGTAAAAGTAACGGGGAGCTGTTTTTT CASSKSNGELFF
- TRBJ1-4 few TRBV28 TGTGCCAGCAGGTCACAGCTGACTAATGAAAAACTGTTTTTT CASRSQLTNEKLFF
TRBD1 TRBJ2-2 - TRBV5-6 TGTGCCAGCAGCTCATTAACTGACCGACAGGGGAACACCGGGGAGCTGTTTTTT CASSSLTDRQGNTGELFF
- TRBJ1-5 - TRBV10-3 TGTGCCATCAGTGAGTCCGGGTCGGGGCTCCAGCCCCAGCATTTT CAISESGSGLQPQHF
- TRBJ1-1 - TRBV4-1 TGCGCCAGCAGCCAAGATAGGGCCACCCGGGGATATAACACTGAAGCTTTCTTT CASSQDRATRGYNTEAFF
TRBD1 TRBJ1-2 once TRBV5-1 TGCGCCAGCAGCTCGCGACAGGGGACTGGCTACACCTTC CASSSRQGTGYTF
- TRBJ2-1 - TRBV5-1 TGCGCCAGCAGCTTCGTGACAGCAGCCTACAATGAGCAGTTCTTC CASSFVTAAYNEQFF
TRBD1 TRBJ2-7 - TRBV7-9 TGTGCCAGCAGCCCTCTCCTGACAGGGATCCACGAGCAGTACTTC CASSPLLTGIHEQYF